One sample yielded the 28 T cell receptor beta chains listed below, sequenced in a study of shared T cell receptors in the human thymus. The data were produced by immunoSEQ multiplex PCR, yet TCRdb's version contains in-frame clones alone and is incomplete. The data hold over 350,000 clones, with roughly 94% observed a single time. Material for sequencing was thymocytes. The receptors here all came from a human donor.

The J gene is TRBJ2-1, the V gene TRBV11-2; TRBD2 matches 13 bases. CDR1 is SGHAT and CDR2 is FQNNGV in the germline V gene. The CDR3 is made up of 17 amino acids. The ends lost 4 bases at V and 4 bases at J; junction bases unmatched: 7. The CDR3 sequence is CASSSRTSGSRYNEQFF. The CDR3 DNA reads as TGTGCCAGCAGCTCCAGGACTAGCGGGAGTAGGTACAATGAGCAGTTCTTC.

The chain uses TRBV7-2 and TRBJ2-7; 8 nucleotides match TRBD2. J was trimmed by 4 bases and V by 5 bases; bases with no gene match: 4. CDR3 length: 13 amino acids. The germline V gene has CDR1 SGHTA and CDR2 FQGNSA. This CDR3 reads CASSPRGGYEQYF. For the CDR3, the DNA is TGTGCCAGCAGCCCTCGGGGGGGTTACGAGCAGTACTTC.

The chain links TRBV28 to TRBJ2-7, with 10 bases aligning to TRBD1. The J segment lost 7 bases and the V segment lost 7 bases, leaving 13 bases of the junction unmatched. CDR1 is MDHEN, CDR2 SYDVKM, per germline. This CDR3 contains 15 residues. The DNA for the CDR3 is TGTGCCAGCACCACCTTAGGGACAGGGGCGGGGGAGCAGTACTTC. This sequence encodes CASTTLGTGAGEQYF.

The chain couples TRBV28 to TRBJ1-2; D unclear. CDR3 length: 14 amino acids. V lost 3 bases to trimming and J lost 4 bases, with 12 bases between them. The germline V gene has CDR1 MDHEN and CDR2 SYDVKM. Here the CDR3 reads CASSLPLPPYGYTF. The CDR3 nucleotides read TGTGCCAGCAGTTTGCCACTCCCGCCCTATGGCTACACCTTC.

The J gene is TRBJ2-2, the V gene TRBV7-3; D may be TRBD2 (6 bases). The CDR3 sequence is 15 residues long. In germline, CDR1 is SGHTA, CDR2 FQGTGA. V was shortened by 5 bases and J by 8 bases, with 18 bases between the two germline ends. CDR3: CASSDTGVPPGELFF. The CDR3, as DNA: TGTGCCAGCAGCGACACGGGAGTACCCCCTGGGGAGCTGTTTTTT.

This rearrangement joins TRBV19 to TRBJ1-5; D is undetermined. The germline CDR1 and CDR2 sequences are LNHDA and SQIVND (reference sequence). The CDR3 sequence is 16 residues long. The ends were cut back, 7 bases at V and 0 bases at J, with 16 bases in the middle. CDR3 region: CASNGLPPYSNQPQHF. CDR3 coding DNA: TGTGCCAGTAACGGACTACCCCCTTATAGCAATCAGCCCCAGCATTTT.

The chain links TRBV14 to TRBJ2-5; D gene ambiguous. Trimming cost V 3 bases and J 3 bases, with 14 bases left between them. Germline lookup yields CDR1 SGHDN and CDR2 FVKESK. CDR3 length: 15 residues. CDR3 coding DNA: TGTGCCAGCAGCCATCCGCGCAGTTTTAAAGAGACCCAGTACTTC. Amino acid sequence: CASSHPRSFKETQYF.

This clone was recorded only once. The chain has TRBV27 and TRBJ2-5; 7 bases are a match to TRBD2. CDR3 length: 15 amino acids. Germline V gene data show CDR1 as MNHEY and CDR2 as SMNVEV (reference sequence). V was pared by 3 bases and J by 5 bases, with 9 bases of the junction left unmatched. CDR3 region: CASSFSAGAMETQYF. The CDR3, as DNA: TGTGCCAGCAGTTTTTCGGCGGGAGCGATGGAGACCCAGTACTTC.

This clone was seen a single time. The chain couples TRBV19 to TRBJ2-7, with TRBD1 as a possible D gene (6 bases). In germline, CDR1 is LNHDA, CDR2 SQIVND (reference sequence). This CDR3 contains 14 residues. V was shortened by 4 bases and J by 0 bases, with 10 bases between the two germline ends. CDR3 DNA: TGTGCCAGTAGTACTCACAGGGACTCCTACGAGCAGTACTTC. Its protein product is CASSTHRDSYEQYF. The full variable domain, in which reference TRBV19 and TRBJ2-7 provide the parts outside the CDR3, is DGGITQSPKYLFRKEGQNVTLSCEQNLNHDAMYWYRQDPGQGLRLIYYSQIVNDFQKGDIAEGYSVSREKKESFPLTVTSAQKNPTAFYLCASSTHRDSYEQYFGPGTRLTVT.

The chain combines TRBV25-1 with TRBJ2-7; D unresolved. Trimming left V 3 bases short and J 0 bases short, with 9 bases between. The CDR3 runs to 14 residues. Germline CDR1 and CDR2: MGHDK and SYGVNS. The CDR3 DNA reads TGTGCCAGCAGTGATGGCGTCGGCTCCTACGAGCAGTACTTC. This translates into CASSDGVGSYEQYF.

Here the CDR3 reads CASRPTAGKRLTDTQYF. CDR3 DNA: TGTGCCAGCAGACCGACTGCAGGGAAGAGACTCACAGATACGCAGTATTTT. The rearrangement links TRBV27 to TRBJ2-3; D may be TRBD1 (5 bases). V lost 6 bases, J lost 2 bases, and 21 bases lay in between. The CDR3 spans 17 residues. The germline V gene has CDR1 MNHEY and CDR2 SMNVEV (reference sequence).

This clone was counted once. This chain connects TRBV5-1 to TRBJ2-1; TRBD2 aligns across 8 bases. This CDR3 is built from 17 residues. Trimming at V came to 4 bases and at J to 8 bases, leaving 17 bases not matched to a gene. Germline assignment: CDR1 SGHRS and CDR2 YFSETQ. The CDR3 DNA reads as TGCGCCAGCAGCCGTAGGGTTAGGGCGGCGGGAGGAGATGAGCAGTTCTTC. Translated, it gives CASSRRVRAAGGDEQFF.

The chain uses TRBV28 and TRBJ1-2; D is ambiguous. CDR3 length equals 15 residues. Germline V gene sequence: CDR1 MDHEN, CDR2 SYDVKM. Trimming stripped 6 bases from V and 2 bases from J, with 16 bases between. In DNA, the CDR3 is TGTGCCAGCAGCCCCACCGAGCGCCTAAACTATGGCTACACCTTC. The encoded protein is CASSPTERLNYGYTF.

This clone has just one count. The CDR3 loop reads CASSSGTTYGYTF. Written as DNA, the CDR3 is TGTGCCAGCAGCTCCGGGACGACCTATGGCTACACCTTC. The V call is TRBV6-5, the J call TRBJ1-2; tentative D call: TRBD1 (5 bases). CDR1 and CDR2 from the germline V gene are MNHEY and SVGAGI. CDR3 length: 13 amino acids. Trimming left V 6 bases short and J 4 bases short, with 12 bases between.

The chain uses TRBV11-2 and TRBJ1-2; D is unclear. The germline CDR1 and CDR2 sequences are SGHAT and FQNNGV. With 4 bases removed from V and 4 bases from J, the gap between germline ends came to 16 bases. The CDR3 has 15 amino acids. CDR3 amino acids: CASSSPGEGAYGYTF. The CDR3 DNA follows: TGTGCCAGCAGCTCACCCGGGGAGGGCGCCTATGGCTACACCTTC.

The V and J genes are TRBV30 and TRBJ1-2, with TRBD1 identical over 9 bases. The CDR3 contains 14 residues. Losses at the gene ends were 3 bases for V and 1 base for J; bases not matched to a gene: 3. The V gene's germline CDR1 is GTSNPN and CDR2 SVGIG (reference sequence). CDR3 sequence reads: CAWRGQGDNYGYTF. The CDR3 region has the DNA TGTGCCTGGAGGGGACAGGGTGATAACTATGGCTACACCTTC.

The CDR3, as DNA: TGCGCCAGCAGCCAAGGAGATGGAGGGGGGAGCTATGGCTACACCTTC. Amino acid sequence: CASSQGDGGGSYGYTF. The chain links TRBV4-3 to TRBJ1-2; D might be TRBD1 (6 bases). The V end lost 1 base, the J end lost 4 bases, and 16 bases lay between the germline ends. The CDR3 spans 16 residues. CDR1 is LGHNA and CDR2 is YSLEER in the germline V gene.

The V and J genes are TRBV9 and TRBJ2-1; TRBD1 is a possible D gene (6 bases). V lost 0 bases and J lost 5, with 15 bases in between. Germline V gene lookup returns CDR1 SGDLS and CDR2 YYNGEE. The CDR3 length is 16 residues. The CDR3 is CASSVGQGTMDNEQFF. The CDR3 DNA reads as TGTGCCAGCAGCGTAGGTCAGGGGACAATGGACAATGAGCAGTTCTTC.

J is TRBJ2-3 and V is TRBV11-2, with D maybe TRBD1 (6 bases). Trimming shortened V by 6 bases and J by 3 bases, and 13 bases separated the two germline ends. The germline V gene encodes CDR1 SGHAT and CDR2 FQNNGV. The CDR3 runs 14 residues. The DNA for the CDR3 is TGTGCCAGCAGGGCTCAGGGGCGGACAGATACGCAGTATTTT. This translates into CASRAQGRTDTQYF.

The rearrangement links TRBV18 to TRBJ2-2; 8 bases align to TRBD1. CDR3 length: 16 residues. J was trimmed by 4 bases and V by 4 bases; bases with no gene match: 8. The germline V gene encodes CDR1 KGHSH and CDR2 LQKENI. Here the CDR3 reads CASSRKTGVGTGELFF. CDR3 nucleotides: TGTGCCAGCTCACGAAAGACAGGGGTTGGCACCGGGGAGCTGTTTTTT.

This chain joins TRBV7-8 and TRBJ1-5; the D is unclear. The CDR3 spans 16 residues. Germline assignment: CDR1 SGHVS and CDR2 FQNEAQ. The V end was cut by 5 bases, the J end by 7 bases, with 21 bases between. The CDR3 DNA follows: TGTGCCAGCAGCCCAGAGGGTAGGGCTGCAAGGCAGCCCCAGCATTTT. Protein product: CASSPEGRAARQPQHF.

The chain joins TRBV11-2 to TRBJ1-1, with a tentative D call TRBD1 (6 bases). The V gene lost 5 bases and the J gene lost 5 bases, with 21 bases spanning the gap. Looked up from germline, CDR1 is SGHAT and CDR2 is FQNNGV. The CDR3 length is 16 residues. The CDR3: CASSATKGQGGTEAFF. Here the CDR3 DNA reads TGTGCCAGCAGCGCTACTAAGGGACAAGGAGGGACTGAAGCTTTCTTT.

The V gene is TRBV6-1, the J gene TRBJ2-1; TRBD2 aligns across 7 bases. CDR1 is MNHNS, CDR2 SASEGT, per germline. The length of the CDR3 is 15 residues. The V segment lost 6 bases and the J segment 0 bases; nucleotides outside the gene matches: 5. CDR3 region: CASSEGRGSYNEQFF. The CDR3, as DNA: TGTGCCAGCAGCGAGGGGAGGGGCTCCTACAATGAGCAGTTCTTC.

The gene calls are TRBV19 and TRBJ2-7; D call uncertain. This CDR3 spans 13 amino acids. The V gene lost 4 bases and the J gene lost 5 bases, with 12 bases spanning the gap. Germline loops: CDR1 LNHDA, CDR2 SQIVND (reference sequence). The CDR3 nucleotides read TGTGCCAGTAGTACTAACATCCGGGACGAGCAGTACTTC. This codes for CASSTNIRDEQYF.

In this sample, this clone turned up once. The V call is TRBV7-9, the J call TRBJ2-5; the D is unclear. V lost 1 base, J lost 3 bases, and 6 bases lay in between. This CDR3 has 13 amino acids. Germline V gene data show CDR1 as SEHNR and CDR2 as FQNEAQ (reference sequence). CDR3 DNA: TGTGCCAGCAGCTTAGTGGGAAAAGAGACCCAGTACTTC. Protein product: CASSLVGKETQYF.

The chain uses TRBV6-1 and TRBJ2-2; either TRBD1 or TRBD2 may supply D (5 bases each). The V gene lost 6 bases and the J gene lost 7 bases, with 18 bases spanning the gap. The CDR3 has 15 residues. Germline assignment: CDR1 MNHNS and CDR2 SASEGT. CDR3 in DNA: TGTGCCAGCAGGGCGAGGGGCTCTGACGGCGGGGAGCTGTTTTTT. Its protein product is CASRARGSDGGELFF.

This clone was detected once. This sequence joins TRBV6-1 and TRBJ2-7; D may be TRBD1 (6 bases). This CDR3 contains 14 residues. Trimming left V 5 bases short and J 4 bases short, with 15 bases between. Germline assignment: CDR1 MNHNS and CDR2 SASEGT. The CDR3 nucleotides are TGTGCCAGCAGTTTGACAGGCGAGGAGTACGAGCAGTACTTC. It specifies CASSLTGEEYEQYF.

Regarding this clone: Other DNA sequences in this sample translate to the same CDR3. The chain carries TRBV27 and TRBJ2-7; tentatively, D is TRBD1 (5 bases). Looked up from germline, CDR1 is MNHEY and CDR2 is SMNVEV (reference sequence). Trimming took off 8 bases at V and 1 base at J, with 12 bases between the two ends. The length of the CDR3 is 13 residues. The CDR3 is CASGMDTSYEQYF. In DNA form, the CDR3 reads TGTGCCAGCGGGATGGACACATCCTACGAGCAGTACTTC.